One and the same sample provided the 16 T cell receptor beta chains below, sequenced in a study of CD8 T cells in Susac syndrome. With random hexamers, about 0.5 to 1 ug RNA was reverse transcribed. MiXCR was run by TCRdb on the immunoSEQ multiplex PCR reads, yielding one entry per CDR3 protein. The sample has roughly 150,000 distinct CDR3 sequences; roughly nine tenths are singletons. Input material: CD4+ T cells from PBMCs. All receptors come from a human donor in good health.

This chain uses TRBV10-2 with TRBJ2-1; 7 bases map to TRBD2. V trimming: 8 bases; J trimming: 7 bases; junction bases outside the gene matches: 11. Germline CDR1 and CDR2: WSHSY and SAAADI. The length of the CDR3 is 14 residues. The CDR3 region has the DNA TGCGCCAGCCGATTTCCCGGGACTATAAATGAGCAGTTCTTC. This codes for CASRFPGTINEQFF.

The CDR3 nucleotides are TGTGCCAGCTCACCGGATGGGGAGAGCTCCTACGAGCAGTACTTC. It specifies CASSPDGESSYEQYF. V is TRBV18 and J is TRBJ2-7; D may be TRBD2 (5 bases). This CDR3 has 15 residues. Trimming pared 3 bases from V and 0 bases from J, leaving 12 bases between. Germline V lookup: CDR1 KGHSH, CDR2 LQKENI.

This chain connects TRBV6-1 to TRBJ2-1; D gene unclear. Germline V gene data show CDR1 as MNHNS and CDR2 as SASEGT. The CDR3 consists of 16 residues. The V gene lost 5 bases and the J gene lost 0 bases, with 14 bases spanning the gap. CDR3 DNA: TGTGCCAGCAGTATAAAGCTGGAGAGCTCCTACAATGAGCAGTTCTTC. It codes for CASSIKLESSYNEQFF.

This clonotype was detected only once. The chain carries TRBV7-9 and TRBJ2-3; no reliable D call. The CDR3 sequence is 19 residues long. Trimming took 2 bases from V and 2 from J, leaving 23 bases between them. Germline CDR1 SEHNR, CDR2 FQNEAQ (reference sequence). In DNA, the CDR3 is TGTGCCAGCAGCTTAAGGTCCGGAGCTCTTCCGCCCCTCACAGATACGCAGTATTTT. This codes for CASSLRSGALPPLTDTQYF. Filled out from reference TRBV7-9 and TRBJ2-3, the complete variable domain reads DTGVSQNPRHKITKRGQNVTFRCDPISEHNRLYWYRQTLGQGPEFLTYFQNEAQLEKSRLLSDRFSAERPKGSFSTLEIQRTEQGDSAMYLCASSLRSGALPPLTDTQYFGPGTRLTVL.

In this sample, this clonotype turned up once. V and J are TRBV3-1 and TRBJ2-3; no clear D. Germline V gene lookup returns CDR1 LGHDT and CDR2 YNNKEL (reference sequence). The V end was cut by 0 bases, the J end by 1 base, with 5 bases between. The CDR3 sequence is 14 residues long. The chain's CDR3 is CASSQEGGTDTQYF. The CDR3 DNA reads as TGTGCCAGCAGCCAAGAGGGCGGCACAGATACGCAGTATTTT.

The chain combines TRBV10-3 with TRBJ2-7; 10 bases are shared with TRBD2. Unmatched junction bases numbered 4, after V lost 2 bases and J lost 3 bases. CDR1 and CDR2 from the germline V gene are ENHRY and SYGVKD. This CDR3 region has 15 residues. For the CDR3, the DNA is TGTGCCATCAGTGAGCCAGGACTAGCGGACTACGAGCAGTACTTC. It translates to CAISEPGLADYEQYF.

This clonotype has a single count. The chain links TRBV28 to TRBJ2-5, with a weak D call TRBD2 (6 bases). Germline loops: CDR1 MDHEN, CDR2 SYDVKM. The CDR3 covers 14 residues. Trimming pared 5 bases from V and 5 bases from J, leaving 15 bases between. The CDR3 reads CASSGRRVVETQYF. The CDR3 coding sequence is TGTGCCAGCAGTGGCAGGAGGGTGGTGGAGACCCAGTACTTC.

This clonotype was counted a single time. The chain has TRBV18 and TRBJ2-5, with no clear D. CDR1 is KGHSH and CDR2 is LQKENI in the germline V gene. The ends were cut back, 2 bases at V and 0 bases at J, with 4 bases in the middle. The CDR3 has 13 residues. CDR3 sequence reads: CASSPTYQETQYF. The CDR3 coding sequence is TGTGCCAGCTCACCAACATACCAAGAGACCCAGTACTTC.

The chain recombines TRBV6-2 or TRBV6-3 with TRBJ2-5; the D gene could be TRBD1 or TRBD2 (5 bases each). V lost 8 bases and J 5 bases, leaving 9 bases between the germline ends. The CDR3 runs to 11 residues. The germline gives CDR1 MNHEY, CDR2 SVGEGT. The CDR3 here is CASRDRETQYF. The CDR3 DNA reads TGTGCCAGCCGGGACCGGGAGACCCAGTACTTC.

The CDR3 sequence is CASSRDSGEQFF. The CDR3, as DNA: TGTGCCAGCAGCCGGGACTCCGGTGAGCAGTTCTTC. The chain uses TRBV3-1 and TRBJ2-1, with a possible D match to TRBD2 (6 bases). Trimming shortened V by 4 bases and J by 9 bases, and 10 bases separated the two germline ends. CDR1 is LGHDT and CDR2 is YNNKEL in the germline V gene (reference sequence). The CDR3 has 12 residues.

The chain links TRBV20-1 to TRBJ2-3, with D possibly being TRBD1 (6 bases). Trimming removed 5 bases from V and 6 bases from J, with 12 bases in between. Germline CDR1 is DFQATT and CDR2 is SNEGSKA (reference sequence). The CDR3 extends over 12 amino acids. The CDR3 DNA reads TGCAGTGCTCGACAGGATGGGGATACGCAGTATTTT. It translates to CSARQDGDTQYF.

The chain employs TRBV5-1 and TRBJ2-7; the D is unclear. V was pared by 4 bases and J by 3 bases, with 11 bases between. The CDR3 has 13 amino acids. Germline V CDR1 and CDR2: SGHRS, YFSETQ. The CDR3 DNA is TGCGCCAGCAGCGCCCTACCGTTCTACGAGCAGTACTTC. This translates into CASSALPFYEQYF.

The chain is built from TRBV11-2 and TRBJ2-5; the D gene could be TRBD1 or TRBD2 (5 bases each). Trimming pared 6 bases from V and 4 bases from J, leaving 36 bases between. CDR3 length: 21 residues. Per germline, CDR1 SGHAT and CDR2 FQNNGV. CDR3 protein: CASSSMMRGPAPDPPRETQYF. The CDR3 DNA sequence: TGTGCCAGCAGTTCTATGATGAGGGGCCCCGCGCCCGACCCTCCAAGAGAGACCCAGTACTTC.

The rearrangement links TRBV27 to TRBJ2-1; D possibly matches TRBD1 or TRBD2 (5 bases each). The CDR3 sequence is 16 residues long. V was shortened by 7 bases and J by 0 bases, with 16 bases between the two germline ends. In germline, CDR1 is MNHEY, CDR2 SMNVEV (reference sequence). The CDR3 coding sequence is TGTGCCAGCAACAGTTATTTTGGGGGCTCCTACAATGAGCAGTTCTTC. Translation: CASNSYFGGSYNEQFF.

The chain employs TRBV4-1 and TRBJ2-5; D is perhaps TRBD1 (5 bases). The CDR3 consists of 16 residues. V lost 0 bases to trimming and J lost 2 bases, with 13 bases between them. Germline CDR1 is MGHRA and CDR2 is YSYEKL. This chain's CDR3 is CASSQEGRVRQETQYF. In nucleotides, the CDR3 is TGCGCCAGCAGCCAAGAGGGCAGGGTGAGGCAAGAGACCCAGTACTTC.

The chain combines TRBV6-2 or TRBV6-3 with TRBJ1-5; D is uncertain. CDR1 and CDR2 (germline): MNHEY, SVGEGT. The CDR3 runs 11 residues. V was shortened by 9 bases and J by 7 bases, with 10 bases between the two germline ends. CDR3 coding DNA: TGTGCCAGTTCCACGGGGCAGCCCCAGCATTTT. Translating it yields CASSTGQPQHF.